This T cell receptor beta chain was recovered during a study of blood T cell repertoires in COVID-19 (dated by TCRdb to 2020 to 2021). Turning to the overall study: The collaborator samples originated in the United States, Italy and Spain and spanned the acute and convalescent phases of COVID-19. The prospective study material was composed of cDNA or gDNA derived from T cells, B-cell-depleted T cells, or PBMCs. Deeply sampled blood TCRbeta repertoires from subjects exposed to, actively infected with, or recovered from COVID-19 were included in the dataset. A freely available public database, intended as a resource for researchers studying the immune response to SARS-CoV-2, is where the repertoires were released. The samples were drawn from the first 160 participants of the ongoing ImmuneRACE study and from 950 to 1,500 subjects provided by 6 global collaborators. Nearly every sample came with metadata listing a de-identified subject ID, COVID-19 status, age in years and sex. Where available, HLA class I and class II types were obtained from metadata supplied by the sample provider rather than from assay-based typing. What the study reported, not specific to this receptor: The amount of clinical and demographic metadata varied by source and participant and was provided uncurated.

Participants in the prospective study were aged about 18 to 90 years, lived in about two dozen United States geographic areas, and enrolled through a virtual design. In the prospective study, participants were assigned to cohorts based on the clinical history participants reported in a screening survey and a study questionnaire. A participant counted as exposed if, within 2 weeks of entering the study, that participant had been in contact with someone who had a PCR-confirmed or clinician-diagnosed COVID-19 case. Each participant in the prospective study had whole blood, serum and a nasopharyngeal or oropharyngeal swab collected by mobile phlebotomists. Additional blood draws and questionnaires over an approximately two-month period could optionally be provided by prospective study participants. Before DNA extraction, blood samples from the prospective study were shipped at room temperature or frozen.

The immunoSEQ Assay, a bias-controlled multiplex PCR, was used to amplify TCRbeta CDR3 regions from genomic DNA. Regarding the original processing steps: The number of nucleated cells in each sample was estimated from the amplification of reference gene primers within the assay. To quantify the absolute abundance of each unique TCRbeta CDR3 rearrangement, sequence reads were collapsed and filtered. For each sample, productive Simpson clonality was calculated as the square root of Simpson's diversity index over productive rearrangements. In TCRdb, the immuneACCESS table is reduced to in-frame sequences with V and J assigned. These tables do not hold every clone; where another copy was compared, an unresolved V gene accounts for under half, and the others remain unexplained. Clone size and V and J calls were adopted from that table, with D and trimming inferred from the DNA. This sample holds 150,000 to 200,000 clones; approximately 80% were observed only once. Of the sample, approximately 15% falls within the top ten clones.

With regard to this clone: The antigen it recognizes is unknown. Per-base qualities were not stored, and no clone one base away is much larger.

The sequencing sample was made of PBMCs or T cells enriched from blood (not recorded which). This clonotype originated in a man aged 60 to 69 who had been exposed to COVID-19.

The nucleotide sequence reads TGTGCCACCAGTGATTTGCAGGGGGCCGGGGAGCTGTTTTTT. Its coded protein is CATSDLQGAGELFF. The chain is assembled from TRBV24-1 and TRBJ2-2, and 7 junctional nucleotides match TRBD1. CDR1 and CDR2 were assigned from the germline V gene as KGHDR and SFDVKD. Inclusive of the bounding cysteine and phenylalanine, the CDR3 is 14 residues long. The read is trimmed to its CDR3 DNA, 42 bases read in frame from base 1. Trimming removed 0 bases from V and 6 bases from J; the gene matches leave 0 bases unexplained.